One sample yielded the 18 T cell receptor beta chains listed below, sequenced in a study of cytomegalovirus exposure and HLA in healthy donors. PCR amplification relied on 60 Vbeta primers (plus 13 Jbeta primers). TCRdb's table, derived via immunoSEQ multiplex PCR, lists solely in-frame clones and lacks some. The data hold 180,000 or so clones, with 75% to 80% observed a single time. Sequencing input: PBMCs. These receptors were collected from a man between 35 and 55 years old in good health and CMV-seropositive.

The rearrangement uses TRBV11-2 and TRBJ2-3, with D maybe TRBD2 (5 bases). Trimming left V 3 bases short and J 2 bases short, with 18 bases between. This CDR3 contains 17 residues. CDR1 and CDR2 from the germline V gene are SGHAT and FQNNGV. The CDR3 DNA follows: TGTGCCAGCAGCTTGAGTCATTTTGGGGAGTTCACAGATACGCAGTATTTT. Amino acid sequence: CASSLSHFGEFTDTQYF.

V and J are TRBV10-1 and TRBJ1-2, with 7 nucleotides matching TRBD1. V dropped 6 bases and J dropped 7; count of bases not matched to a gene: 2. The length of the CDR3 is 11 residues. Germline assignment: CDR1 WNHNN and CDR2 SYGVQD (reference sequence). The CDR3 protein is CASRRDSGYTF. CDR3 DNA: TGCGCCAGCAGGAGGGACAGTGGCTACACCTTC.

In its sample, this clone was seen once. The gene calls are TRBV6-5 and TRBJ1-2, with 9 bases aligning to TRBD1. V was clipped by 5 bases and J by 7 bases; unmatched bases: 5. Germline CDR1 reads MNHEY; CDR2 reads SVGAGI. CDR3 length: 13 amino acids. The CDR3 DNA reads TGTGCCAGCAGTACCTGGACAGGGGCTGGCTACACCTTC. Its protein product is CASSTWTGAGYTF.

This CDR3 reads CASSVSGVENEQFF. The CDR3 DNA is TGTGCCAGCAGCGTTAGTGGAGTAGAGAATGAGCAGTTCTTC. V is TRBV9 and J is TRBJ2-1; no firm D call. V dropped 2 bases and J dropped 7 bases, with 13 bases sitting between them. Per the germline V gene, CDR1 is SGDLS and CDR2 is YYNGEE. This CDR3 has 14 amino acids.

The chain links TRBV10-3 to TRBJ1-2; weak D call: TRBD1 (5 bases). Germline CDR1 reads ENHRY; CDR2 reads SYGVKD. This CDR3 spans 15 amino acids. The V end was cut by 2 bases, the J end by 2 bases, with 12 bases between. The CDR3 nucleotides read TGTGCCATCAGTGAGCCTCCCGCAGGGAACTATGGCTACACCTTC. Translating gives CAISEPPAGNYGYTF.

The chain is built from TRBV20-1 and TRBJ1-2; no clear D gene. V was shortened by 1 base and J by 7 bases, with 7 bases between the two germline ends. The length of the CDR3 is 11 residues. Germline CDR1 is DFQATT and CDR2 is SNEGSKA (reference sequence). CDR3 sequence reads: CSARGAVGYTF. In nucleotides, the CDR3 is TGCAGTGCTAGAGGGGCAGTTGGCTACACCTTC.

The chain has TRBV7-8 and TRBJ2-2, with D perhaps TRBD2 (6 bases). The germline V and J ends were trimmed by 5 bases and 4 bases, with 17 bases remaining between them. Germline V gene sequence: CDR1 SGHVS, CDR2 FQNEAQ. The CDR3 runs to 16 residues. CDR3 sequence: CASSPLGLLGTGELFF. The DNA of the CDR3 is TGTGCCAGCAGCCCACTGGGACTCCTAGGCACCGGGGAGCTGTTTTTT. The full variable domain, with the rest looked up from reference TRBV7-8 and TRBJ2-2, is GAGVSQSPRYKVAKRGQDVALRCDPISGHVSLFWYQQALGQGPEFLTYFQNEAQLDKSGLPSDRFFAERPEGSVSTLKIQRTQQEDSAVYLCASSPLGLLGTGELFFGEGSRLTVL.

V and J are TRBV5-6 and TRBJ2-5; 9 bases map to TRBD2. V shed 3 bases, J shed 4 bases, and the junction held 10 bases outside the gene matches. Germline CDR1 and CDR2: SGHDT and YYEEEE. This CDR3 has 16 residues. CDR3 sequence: CASSSYSGSPRETQYF. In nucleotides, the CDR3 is TGTGCCAGCAGCTCGTATAGCGGGAGCCCGCGAGAGACCCAGTACTTC. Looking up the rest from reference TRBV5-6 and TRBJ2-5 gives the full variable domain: DAGVTQSPTHLIKTRGQQVTLRCSPKSGHDTVSWYQQALGQGPQFIFQYYEEEERQRGNFPDRFSGHQFPNYSSELNVNALLLGDSALYLCASSSYSGSPRETQYFGPGTRLLVL.

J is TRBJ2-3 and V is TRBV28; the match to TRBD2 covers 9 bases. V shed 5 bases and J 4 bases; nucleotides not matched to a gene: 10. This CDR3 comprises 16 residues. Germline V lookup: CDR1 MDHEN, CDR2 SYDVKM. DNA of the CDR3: TGTGCCAGCAGTCCCCCAGGGGCGGGAGGGGCAGATACGCAGTATTTT. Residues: CASSPPGAGGADTQYF.

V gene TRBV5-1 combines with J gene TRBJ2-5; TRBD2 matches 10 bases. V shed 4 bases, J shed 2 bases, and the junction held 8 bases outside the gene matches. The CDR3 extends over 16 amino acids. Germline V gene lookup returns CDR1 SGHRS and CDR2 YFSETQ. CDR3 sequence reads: CASSARLAGEQETQYF. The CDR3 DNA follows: TGCGCCAGCAGCGCCCGACTAGCGGGTGAACAAGAGACCCAGTACTTC.

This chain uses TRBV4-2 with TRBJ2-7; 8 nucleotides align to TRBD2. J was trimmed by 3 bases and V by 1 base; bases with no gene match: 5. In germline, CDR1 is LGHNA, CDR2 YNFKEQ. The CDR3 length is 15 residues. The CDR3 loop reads CASSQVNSGNYEQYF. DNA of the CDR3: TGTGCCAGCAGCCAAGTAAATAGCGGGAACTACGAGCAGTACTTC.

CDR3 sequence: CASSPYTEAFF. The CDR3 bases are TGTGCCAGCAGCCCCTACACTGAAGCTTTCTTT. The chain carries TRBV13 and TRBJ1-1; D not resolved. Germline CDR1 is PRHDT and CDR2 is FYEKMQ (reference sequence). The length of the CDR3 is 11 residues. Trimming removed 5 bases at V and 3 bases at J, with 4 bases between.

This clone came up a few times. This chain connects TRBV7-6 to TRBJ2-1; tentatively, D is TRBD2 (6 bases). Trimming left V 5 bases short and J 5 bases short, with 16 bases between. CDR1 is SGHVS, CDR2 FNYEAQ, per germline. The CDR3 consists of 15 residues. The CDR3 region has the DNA TGTGCCAGCAGCCCCGGGGGAGTAGGGGACAATGAGCAGTTCTTC. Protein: CASSPGGVGDNEQFF.

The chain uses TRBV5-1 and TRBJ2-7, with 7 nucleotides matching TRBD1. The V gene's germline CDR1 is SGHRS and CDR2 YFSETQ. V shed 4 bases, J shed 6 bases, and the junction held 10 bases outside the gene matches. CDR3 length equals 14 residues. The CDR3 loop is CASSQGDGVVEQYF. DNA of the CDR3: TGCGCCAGCAGCCAGGGGGACGGGGTTGTCGAGCAGTACTTC.

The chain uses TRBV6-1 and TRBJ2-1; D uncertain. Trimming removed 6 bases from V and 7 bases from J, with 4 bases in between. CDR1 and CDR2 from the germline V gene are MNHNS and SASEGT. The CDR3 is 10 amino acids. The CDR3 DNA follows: TGTGCCAGCAGCCGTAATGAGCAGTTCTTC. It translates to CASSRNEQFF.

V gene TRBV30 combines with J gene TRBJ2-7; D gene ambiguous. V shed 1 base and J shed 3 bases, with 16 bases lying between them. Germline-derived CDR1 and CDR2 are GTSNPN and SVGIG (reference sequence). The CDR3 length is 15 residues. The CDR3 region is CAWSAGSAAYYEQYF. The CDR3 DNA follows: TGTGCCTGGAGTGCCGGCAGCGCTGCTTACTACGAGCAGTACTTC.

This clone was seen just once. In DNA form, the CDR3 reads TGTGCCAGCAGCCGGGGACTAGCGGGAGCCTCAGAGACCCAGTACTTC. This gives the protein CASSRGLAGASETQYF. The V gene is TRBV7-2, the J gene TRBJ2-5; 14 bases agree with TRBD2. The V gene end was trimmed by 5 bases and the J gene end by 4 bases; junction bases not matched to a gene: 6. The CDR3 is 16 residues long. CDR1 is SGHTA, CDR2 FQGNSA, per germline.

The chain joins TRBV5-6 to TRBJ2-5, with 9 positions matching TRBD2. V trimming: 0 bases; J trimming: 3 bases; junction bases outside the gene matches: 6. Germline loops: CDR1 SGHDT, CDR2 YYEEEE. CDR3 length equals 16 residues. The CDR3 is CASSLAGLAGEETQYF. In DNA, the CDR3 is TGTGCCAGCAGCTTGGCCGGTTTAGCGGGAGAAGAGACCCAGTACTTC.